One TCR beta chain is described in this entry. What it binds is not known. Sample time point: week 35, safety follow-up. Topical imiquimod accompanied each vaccine dose, which consisted of 300 ug of mutant IDH1 20-mer peptide. Germline CDR1 is KGHSH and CDR2 is LQKENI. V gave up 0 bases and J gave up 0 bases, with 8 bases separating them. This CDR3 has 15 residues. This entry belongs to a study of a mutant IDH1 vaccine in newly diagnosed glioma. Study summary: Previous care, which was radiotherapy, temozolomide, or both, most often involved both.

Measured with immunoSEQ multiplex PCR; TCRdb has only the in-frame clones, and not every one. The sample contains approximately 66,000 clones, around 84% of which appear only once. This specimen was PBMCs, taken from a glioma patient whose treatment included an IDH1 peptide vaccine. The clonotype comes from a man aged 25 to 45 with glioma. This chain uses TRBV18 with TRBJ1-1; D is ambiguous. The CDR3 DNA follows: TGTGCCAGCTCACCACCCCGAGTTCTGAACACTGAAGCTTTCTTT. Translation gives CASSPPRVLNTEAFF.